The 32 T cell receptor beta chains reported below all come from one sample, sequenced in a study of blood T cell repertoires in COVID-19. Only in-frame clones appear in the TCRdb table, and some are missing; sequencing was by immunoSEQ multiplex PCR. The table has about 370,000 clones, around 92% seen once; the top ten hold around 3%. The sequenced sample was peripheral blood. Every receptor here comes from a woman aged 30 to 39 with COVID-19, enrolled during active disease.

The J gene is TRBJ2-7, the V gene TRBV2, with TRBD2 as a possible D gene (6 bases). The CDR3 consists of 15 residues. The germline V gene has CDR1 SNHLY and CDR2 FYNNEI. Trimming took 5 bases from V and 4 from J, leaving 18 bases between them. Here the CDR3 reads CASSRDRDFFYEQYV. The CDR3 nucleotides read TGTGCCAGCAGTCGAGACCGGGACTTTTTTTACGAGCAGTACGTC.

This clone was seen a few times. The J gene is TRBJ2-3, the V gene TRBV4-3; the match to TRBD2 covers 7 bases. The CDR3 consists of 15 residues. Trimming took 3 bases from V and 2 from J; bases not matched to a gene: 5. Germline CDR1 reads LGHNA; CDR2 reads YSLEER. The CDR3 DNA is TGCGCCAGCAGCCAGGGAGGGCGGGTCACAGATACGCAGTATTTT. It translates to CASSQGGRVTDTQYF.

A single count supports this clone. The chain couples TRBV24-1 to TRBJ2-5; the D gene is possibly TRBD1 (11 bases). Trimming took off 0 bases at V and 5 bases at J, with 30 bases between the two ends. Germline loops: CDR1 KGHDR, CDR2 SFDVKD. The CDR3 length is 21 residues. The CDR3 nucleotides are TGTGCCACCAGTGATTTGATCGGACAGGGGGCTCCTAGCGGGAGTAAGGAGACCCAGTACTTC. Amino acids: CATSDLIGQGAPSGSKETQYF.

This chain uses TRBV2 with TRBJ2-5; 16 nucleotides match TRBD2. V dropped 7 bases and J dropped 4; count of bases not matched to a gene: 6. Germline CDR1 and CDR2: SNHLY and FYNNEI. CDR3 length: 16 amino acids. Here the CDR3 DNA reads TGTGCCAGCAAGGGGACTAGCGGGGGGGCTCGAGAGACCCAGTACTTC. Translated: CASKGTSGGARETQYF.

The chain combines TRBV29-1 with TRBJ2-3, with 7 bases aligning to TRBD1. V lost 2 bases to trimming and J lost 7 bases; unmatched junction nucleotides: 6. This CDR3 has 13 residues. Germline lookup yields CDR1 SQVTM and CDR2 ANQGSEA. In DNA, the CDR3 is TGCAGCGTTGAAATGACAGGGACGAATACGCAGTATTTT. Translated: CSVEMTGTNTQYF.

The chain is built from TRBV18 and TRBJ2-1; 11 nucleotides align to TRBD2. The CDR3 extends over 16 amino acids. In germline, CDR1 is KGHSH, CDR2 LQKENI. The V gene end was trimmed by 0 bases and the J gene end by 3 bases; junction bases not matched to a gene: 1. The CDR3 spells CASSPPGLADYNEQFF. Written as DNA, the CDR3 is TGTGCCAGCTCACCACCGGGACTAGCGGACTACAATGAGCAGTTCTTC.

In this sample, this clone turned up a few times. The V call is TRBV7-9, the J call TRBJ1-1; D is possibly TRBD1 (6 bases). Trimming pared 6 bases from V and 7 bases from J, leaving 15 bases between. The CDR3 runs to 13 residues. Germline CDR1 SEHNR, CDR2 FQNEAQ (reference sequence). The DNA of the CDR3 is TGTGCCAGCAGGATTGCAGGGGCAGTTGAAGCTTTCTTT. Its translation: CASRIAGAVEAFF.

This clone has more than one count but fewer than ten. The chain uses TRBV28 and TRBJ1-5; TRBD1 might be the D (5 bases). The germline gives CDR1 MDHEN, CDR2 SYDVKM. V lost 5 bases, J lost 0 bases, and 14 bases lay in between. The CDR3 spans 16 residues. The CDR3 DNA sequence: TGTGCCAGCAGTAACGTCCAGGGTAATAGCAATCAGCCCCAGCATTTT. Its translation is CASSNVQGNSNQPQHF.

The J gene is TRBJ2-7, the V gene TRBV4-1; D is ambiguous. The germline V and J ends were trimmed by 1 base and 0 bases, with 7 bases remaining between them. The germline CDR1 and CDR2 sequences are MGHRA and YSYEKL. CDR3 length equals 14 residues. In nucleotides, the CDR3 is TGCGCCAGCAGCCAAGTGCCCAGCTCCTACGAGCAGTACTTC. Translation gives CASSQVPSSYEQYF.

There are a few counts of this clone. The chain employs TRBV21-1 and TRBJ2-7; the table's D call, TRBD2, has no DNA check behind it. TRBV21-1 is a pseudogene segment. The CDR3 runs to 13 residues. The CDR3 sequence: CASWAGLGQDKYV. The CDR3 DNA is TGTGCCAGCTGGGCGGGGCTCGGGCAGGACAAGTACGTC.

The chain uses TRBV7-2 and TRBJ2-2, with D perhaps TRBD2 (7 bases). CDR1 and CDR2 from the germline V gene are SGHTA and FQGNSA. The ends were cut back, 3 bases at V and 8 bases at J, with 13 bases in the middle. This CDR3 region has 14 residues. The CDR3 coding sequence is TGTGCCAGCAGCTTCGCGGGGGCTGGAGGGGAGCTGTTTTTT. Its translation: CASSFAGAGGELFF.

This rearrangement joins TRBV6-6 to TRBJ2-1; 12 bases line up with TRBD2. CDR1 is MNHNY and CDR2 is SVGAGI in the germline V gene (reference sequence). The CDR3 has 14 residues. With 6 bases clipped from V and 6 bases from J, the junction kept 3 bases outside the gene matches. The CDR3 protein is CASRRTSGVNEQFF. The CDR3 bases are TGTGCCAGCAGGCGGACTAGCGGGGTCAATGAGCAGTTCTTC.

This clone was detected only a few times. CDR3 loop: CASSWGLGQREDHTGELFF. The CDR3 DNA sequence: TGTGCCAGCAGCTGGGGGTTGGGCCAGCGGGAGGACCACACCGGGGAGCTGTTTTTT. The chain carries TRBV21-1 and TRBJ2-2; the table gives TRBD2 as D, unverified against the DNA. TRBV21-1 is a recognized pseudogene. The CDR3 has 19 amino acids.

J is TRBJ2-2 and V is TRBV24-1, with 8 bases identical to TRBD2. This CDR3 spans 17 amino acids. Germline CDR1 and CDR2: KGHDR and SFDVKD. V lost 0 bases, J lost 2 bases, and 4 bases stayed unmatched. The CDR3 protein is CATSDLHGRENTGELFF. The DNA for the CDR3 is TGTGCCACCAGTGATTTGCACGGGAGGGAAAACACCGGGGAGCTGTTTTTT.

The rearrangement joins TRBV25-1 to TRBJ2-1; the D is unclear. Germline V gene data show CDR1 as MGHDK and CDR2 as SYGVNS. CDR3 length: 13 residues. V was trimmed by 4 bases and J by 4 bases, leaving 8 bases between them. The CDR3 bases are TGTGCCAGCAGTGTTCCCGGGTACAATGAGCAGTTCTTC. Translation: CASSVPGYNEQFF.

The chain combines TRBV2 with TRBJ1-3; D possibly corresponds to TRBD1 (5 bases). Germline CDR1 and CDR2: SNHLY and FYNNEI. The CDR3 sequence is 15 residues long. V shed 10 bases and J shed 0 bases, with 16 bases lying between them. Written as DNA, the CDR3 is TGTGCCACCTTAACCGGGACTAGCTCTGGAAACACCATATATTTT. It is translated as CATLTGTSSGNTIYF.

DNA of the CDR3: TGCGCCAGCAGCTCGCGAAAGGGGACAGGGGGTACTTCTAGCACAGATACGCAGTATTTT. Amino acid sequence: CASSSRKGTGGTSSTDTQYF. This sequence joins TRBV5-1 and TRBJ2-3, with 11 positions matching TRBD1. The V segment lost 3 bases and the J segment 0 bases; nucleotides outside the gene matches: 15. The CDR3 contains 20 residues. Looked up from germline, CDR1 is SGHRS and CDR2 is YFSETQ.

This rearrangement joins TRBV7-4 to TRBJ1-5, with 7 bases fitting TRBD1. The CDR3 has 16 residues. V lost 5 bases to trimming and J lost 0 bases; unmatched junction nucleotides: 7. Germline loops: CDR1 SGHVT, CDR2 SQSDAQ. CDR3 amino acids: CASSRRQGVSNQPQHF. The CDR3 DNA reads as TGTGCCAGCAGCCGTAGACAGGGAGTTAGCAATCAGCCCCAGCATTTT.

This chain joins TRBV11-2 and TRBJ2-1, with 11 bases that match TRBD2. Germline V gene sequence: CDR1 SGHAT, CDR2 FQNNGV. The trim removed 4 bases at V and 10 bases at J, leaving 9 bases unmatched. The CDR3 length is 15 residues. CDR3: CASSWAGTSGQEQFF. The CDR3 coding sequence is TGTGCCAGCAGCTGGGCTGGGACTAGCGGACAAGAGCAGTTCTTC.

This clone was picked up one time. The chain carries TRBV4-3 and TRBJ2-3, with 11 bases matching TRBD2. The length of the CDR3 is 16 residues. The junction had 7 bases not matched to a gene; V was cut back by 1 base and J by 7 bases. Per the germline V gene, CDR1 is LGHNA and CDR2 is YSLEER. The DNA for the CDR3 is TGCGCCAGCAGCCAAGCTAGCGGGGGGCCCACTCATACGCAGTATTTT. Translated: CASSQASGGPTHTQYF.

CDR3 sequence (DNA): TGTGCCAGCAGCCACGGGACAGGGGGCAATGAGCAGTTCTTC. It specifies CASSHGTGGNEQFF. The chain couples TRBV7-2 to TRBJ2-1, with TRBD1 matching over 11 bases. This CDR3 has 14 amino acids. Germline assignment: CDR1 SGHTA and CDR2 FQGNSA. V was clipped by 5 bases and J by 6 bases; unmatched bases: 3.

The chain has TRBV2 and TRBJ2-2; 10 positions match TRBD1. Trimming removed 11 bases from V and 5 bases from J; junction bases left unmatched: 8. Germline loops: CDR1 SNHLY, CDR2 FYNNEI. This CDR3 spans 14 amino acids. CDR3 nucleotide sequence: TGTGCCGGACAGGGGGACCCCGAAACCGGGGAGCTGTTTTTT. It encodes CAGQGDPETGELFF.

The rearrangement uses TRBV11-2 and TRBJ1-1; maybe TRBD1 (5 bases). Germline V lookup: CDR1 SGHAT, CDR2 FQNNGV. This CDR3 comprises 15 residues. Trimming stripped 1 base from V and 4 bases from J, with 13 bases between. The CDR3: CASSLAVRGSTEAFF. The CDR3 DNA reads TGTGCCAGCAGCTTAGCCGTTAGGGGTAGCACTGAAGCTTTCTTT.

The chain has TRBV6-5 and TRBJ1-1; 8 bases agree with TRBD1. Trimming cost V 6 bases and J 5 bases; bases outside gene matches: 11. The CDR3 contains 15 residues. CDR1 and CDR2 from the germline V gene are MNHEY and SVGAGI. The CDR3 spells CASRRTGRGSTEAFF. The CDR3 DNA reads TGTGCCAGCAGACGGACAGGGCGGGGTAGTACTGAAGCTTTCTTT.

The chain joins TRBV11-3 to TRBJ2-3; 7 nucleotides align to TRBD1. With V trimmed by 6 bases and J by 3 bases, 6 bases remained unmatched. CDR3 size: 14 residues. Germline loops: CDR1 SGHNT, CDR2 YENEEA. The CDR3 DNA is TGTGCCAGCAGACTGGGACAGTGGACAGATACGCAGTATTTT. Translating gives CASRLGQWTDTQYF.

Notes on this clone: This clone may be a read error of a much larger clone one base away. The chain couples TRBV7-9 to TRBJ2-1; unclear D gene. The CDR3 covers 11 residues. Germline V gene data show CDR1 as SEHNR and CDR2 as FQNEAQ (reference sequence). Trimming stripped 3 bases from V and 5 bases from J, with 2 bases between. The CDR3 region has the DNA TGTGCCAGCAGCTTCGACAATGAGCAGTTCTTC. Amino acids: CASSFDNEQFF.

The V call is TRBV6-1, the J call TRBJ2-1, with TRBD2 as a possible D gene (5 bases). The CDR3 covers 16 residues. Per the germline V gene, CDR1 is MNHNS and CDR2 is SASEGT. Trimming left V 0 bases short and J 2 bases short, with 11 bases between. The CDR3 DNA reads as TGTGCCAGCAGTGAAGCATCGGCTAGCCCCTACAATGAGCAGTTCTTC. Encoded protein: CASSEASASPYNEQFF.

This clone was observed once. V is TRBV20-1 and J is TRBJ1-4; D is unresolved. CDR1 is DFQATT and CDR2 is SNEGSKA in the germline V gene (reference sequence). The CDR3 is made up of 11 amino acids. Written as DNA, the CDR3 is TGCAGCGTCCCGTCTTATGAAAAACTGTTTTTT. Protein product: CSVPSYEKLFF.

CDR3 bases: TGTGCCTGGAGTGTGTACCTCTCGGGATCTCGCATAGAGGACCAGTACTTC. Protein product: CAWSVYLSGSRIEDQYF. The chain is built from TRBV30 and TRBJ2-5; possibly TRBD2 for D (5 bases). CDR3 length: 17 residues. V shed 0 bases and J shed 10 bases, with 27 bases lying between them. Germline CDR1 is GTSNPN and CDR2 is SVGIG (reference sequence).

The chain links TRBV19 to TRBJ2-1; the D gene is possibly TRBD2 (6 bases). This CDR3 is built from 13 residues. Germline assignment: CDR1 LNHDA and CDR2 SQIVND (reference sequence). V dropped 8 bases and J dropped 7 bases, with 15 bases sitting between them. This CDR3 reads CASGPGRENEQFF. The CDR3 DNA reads TGTGCCAGTGGTCCTGGACGGGAGAATGAGCAGTTCTTC.

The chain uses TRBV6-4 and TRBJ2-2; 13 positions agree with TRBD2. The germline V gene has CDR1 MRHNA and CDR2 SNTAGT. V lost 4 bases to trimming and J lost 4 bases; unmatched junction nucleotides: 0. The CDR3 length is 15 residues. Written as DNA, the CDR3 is TGTGCCAGCAGTGGACTAGCGGGGGGCACCGGGGAGCTGTTTTTT. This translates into CASSGLAGGTGELFF.

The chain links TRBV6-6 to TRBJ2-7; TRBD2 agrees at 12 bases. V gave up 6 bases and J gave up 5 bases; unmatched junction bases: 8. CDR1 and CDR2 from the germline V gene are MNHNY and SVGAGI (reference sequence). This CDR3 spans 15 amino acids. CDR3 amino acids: CASSGRLAGVHEQYV. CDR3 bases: TGTGCCAGCAGCGGAAGACTAGCGGGAGTACACGAGCAGTACGTC.